The 32 T cell receptor beta chains presented below share a single source sample, sequenced in a study of blood T cells in healthy people across ages. PCR was performed a second time for roughly 6 to 12 cycles using a sample-barcoded 5' primer and a J-beta primer mix. TCRdb called the 5' RACE reads again in MiXCR, with one record for every CDR3 protein. The table has 450,000 to 650,000 distinct CDR3 sequences, about 25% seen once; the top ten hold around 10%. This sample was shared with a second study, whose subject was T cells of mothers and their children.

The sample comprised blood. These receptor sequences come from a boy aged 10-17 years in good health.

This clonotype has ten or more counts. V and J are TRBV28 and TRBJ2-1; the D is unclear. This CDR3 has 11 amino acids. CDR1 MDHEN and CDR2 SYDVKM come from the germline V gene. With 6 bases removed from V and 6 bases from J, the gap between germline ends came to 6 bases. The CDR3 nucleotides are TGTGCCAGCAGCTCCGGCAATGAGCAGTTCTTC. Its translation: CASSSGNEQFF.

The chain joins TRBV27 to TRBJ1-5, with TRBD1 matching 8 bases. After removal of 1 base from V and 1 base from J, the junction contained 15 bases not matched to a gene. CDR3 length: 20 residues. Germline CDR1 and CDR2: MNHEY and SMNVEV (reference sequence). The CDR3 loop is CASSLLPGTGGGGSNQPQHF. CDR3 nucleotides: TGTGCCAGCAGTTTATTGCCCGGGACAGGCGGCGGGGGGAGCAATCAGCCCCAGCATTTT.

This clonotype was seen a few times. This chain uses TRBV4-3 with TRBJ2-1; 10 bases are shared with TRBD1. Germline V gives CDR1 LGHNA, CDR2 YSLEER. The CDR3 has 15 amino acids. V lost 3 bases, J lost 7 bases, and 6 bases stayed unmatched. The DNA for the CDR3 is TGCGCCAGCAGCCACCGGGACAGGGGTTTAAATGAGCAGTTCTTC. It translates to CASSHRDRGLNEQFF.

There are many counts of this clonotype. This chain joins TRBV12-3 or TRBV12-4 and TRBJ1-3, with 8 positions matching TRBD1. V dropped 1 base and J dropped 0; count of bases not matched to a gene: 5. The CDR3 totals 17 residues. The CDR3, as DNA: TGTGCCAGCAGTTTAGGGCCCCAGGGGGCCTCTGGAAACACCATATATTTT. This sequence encodes CASSLGPQGASGNTIYF.

There are a few counts of this clonotype. This chain connects TRBV27 to TRBJ2-7, with a weak D call TRBD2 (5 bases). Trimming shortened V by 2 bases and J by 4 bases, and 15 bases separated the two germline ends. The germline gives CDR1 MNHEY, CDR2 SMNVEV (reference sequence). The CDR3 has 15 residues. CDR3 in amino acids: CASSLGSIVGYEQYF. The CDR3, as DNA: TGTGCCAGCAGTTTAGGGAGTATTGTTGGGTACGAGCAGTACTTC.

This clonotype showed up just once. The chain has TRBV19 and TRBJ1-1, with 8 bases matching TRBD1. The germline V gene encodes CDR1 LNHDA and CDR2 SQIVND (reference sequence). The CDR3 has 15 amino acids. The trim removed 6 bases at V and 1 base at J, leaving 7 bases unmatched. The chain's CDR3 is CASRSTGAGNTEAFF. In DNA, the CDR3 is TGTGCCAGTAGATCGACAGGGGCAGGGAACACTGAAGCTTTCTTT.

This clonotype was counted a few times. The chain carries TRBV30 and TRBJ2-5, with 8 bases that match TRBD2. CDR3 length: 13 residues. The V gene end was trimmed by 1 base and the J gene end by 5 bases; junction bases not matched to a gene: 3. Germline loops: CDR1 GTSNPN, CDR2 SVGIG (reference sequence). CDR3 residues: CAWSAGGVETQYF. DNA for the CDR3: TGTGCCTGGAGTGCGGGGGGGGTGGAGACCCAGTACTTC.

This rearrangement joins TRBV5-1 to TRBJ2-7; 9 bases are shared with TRBD1. V shed 3 bases and J 2 bases; nucleotides not matched to a gene: 12. From germline, CDR1 is SGHRS and CDR2 YFSETQ. The CDR3 loop spans 17 amino acids. CDR3 in DNA: TGCGCCAGCAGCTCCAGCCCGGGGACAGGGAACCCCTACGAGCAGTACTTC. Translated: CASSSSPGTGNPYEQYF. Variable domain in full (rest from reference TRBV5-1 and TRBJ2-7): KAGVTQTPRYLIKTRGQQVTLSCSPISGHRSVSWYQQTPGQGLQFLFEYFSETQRNKGNFPGRFSGRQFSNSRSEMNVSTLELGDSALYLCASSSSPGTGNPYEQYFGPGTRLTVT.

The sample holds a few counts of this clonotype. This chain uses TRBV3-1 with TRBJ1-5, with D hard to call. The germline CDR1 and CDR2 sequences are LGHDT and YNNKEL (reference sequence). CDR3 length: 13 amino acids. The V and J ends lost 1 base and 2 bases respectively, with 3 bases between them. The CDR3 protein is CASSQVGNQPQHF. The DNA of the CDR3 is TGTGCCAGCAGCCAAGTCGGCAATCAGCCCCAGCATTTT.

This clonotype was found a few times. This chain joins TRBV12-3 or TRBV12-4 and TRBJ2-6; TRBD1 aligns across 10 bases. The V segment lost 5 bases and the J segment 2 bases; nucleotides outside the gene matches: 9. The CDR3 sequence is 18 residues long. The CDR3: CASSISGTGVTGANVLTF. The CDR3 bases are TGTGCCAGCAGTATATCCGGGACAGGGGTAACTGGGGCCAACGTCCTGACTTTC.

This clonotype has just a few counts. The CDR3 here is CSVRQGGTDTQYF. The CDR3 nucleotides are TGCAGCGTACGACAGGGGGGTACAGATACGCAGTATTTT. The chain carries TRBV29-1 and TRBJ2-3, with 9 bases aligning to TRBD1. CDR1 and CDR2 from the germline V gene are SQVTM and ANQGSEA. Trimming at V came to 6 bases and at J to 3 bases, leaving 4 bases not matched to a gene. The CDR3 has 13 residues.

This clonotype occurred a few times. The chain is built from TRBV29-1 and TRBJ2-5; weak D call: TRBD2 (5 bases). Trimming took 6 bases from V and 4 from J, leaving 15 bases between them. The CDR3 covers 13 residues. CDR1 and CDR2 (germline): SQVTM, ANQGSEA. CDR3 in DNA: TGCAGCGTGGGCTGGTCGAGGGCAGAGACCCAGTACTTC. Protein: CSVGWSRAETQYF.

This chain's CDR3 is CSAFPSGTSWGEQYF. DNA for the CDR3: TGCAGTGCTTTCCCTTCCGGGACTAGCTGGGGAGAGCAGTACTTC. This chain uses TRBV20-1 with TRBJ2-7; 9 bases align to TRBD2. Germline CDR1 and CDR2: DFQATT and SNEGSKA (reference sequence). V gave up 5 bases and J gave up 7 bases; unmatched junction bases: 15. The CDR3 is 15 amino acids.

The chain is built from TRBV21-1 and TRBJ2-3; the DNA was not compared with TRBD2, the D call given in the table. TRBV21-1 is deemed a pseudogene. The CDR3 contains 18 residues. The chain's CDR3 is CASSKERAWGSSTDTQYF. In DNA form, the CDR3 reads TGCGCCAGCAGCAAAGAGAGGGCGTGGGGTTCATCCACAGATACGCAGTATTTT.

Only a few counts were recorded for this clonotype. This chain joins TRBV6-2 or TRBV6-3 and TRBJ2-2, with 8 nucleotides matching TRBD2. This CDR3 spans 14 amino acids. J lost 0 bases, V lost 8 bases, and 2 bases had no gene match. The germline V gene has CDR1 MNHEY and CDR2 SVGEGT. The DNA of the CDR3 is TGTGCCAGCCGGGAGGGAACGAACACCGGGGAGCTGTTTTTT. Its protein product is CASREGTNTGELFF.

This clonotype was observed a few times. The chain uses TRBV28 and TRBJ2-7; 9 nucleotides match TRBD2. After removal of 4 bases from V and 7 bases from J, the junction contained 17 bases not matched to a gene. The CDR3 is made up of 17 amino acids. Germline V gives CDR1 MDHEN, CDR2 SYDVKM. CDR3 sequence reads: CASSSPISGSELGEQYF. CDR3 bases: TGTGCCAGCAGTTCCCCCATTAGCGGGAGCGAGCTTGGAGAGCAGTACTTC.

This clonotype was seen a few times. J is TRBJ1-5 and V is TRBV12-3 or TRBV12-4, with no clear D. Trimming took off 3 bases at V and 5 bases at J, with 23 bases between the two ends. This CDR3 has 18 amino acids. CDR3 bases: TGTGCCAGCAGTTTGCCACAGACCCGGCCTCCCCTAGATCAGCCCCAGCATTTT. Residues: CASSLPQTRPPLDQPQHF.

This rearrangement joins TRBV12-3 or TRBV12-4 to TRBJ1-4; D ambiguous. The CDR3 runs 15 residues. V gave up 2 bases and J gave up 0 bases, with 7 bases separating them. In nucleotides, the CDR3 is TGTGCCAGCAGTTTAAGGGCTACAACTAATGAAAAACTGTTTTTT. Its protein product is CASSLRATTNEKLFF.

This clonotype was seen at least ten times. The rearrangement links TRBV2 to TRBJ1-4; D gene unclear. This CDR3 comprises 14 residues. Trimming stripped 6 bases from V and 4 bases from J, with 12 bases between. Looked up from germline, CDR1 is SNHLY and CDR2 is FYNNEI. As DNA, the CDR3 is TGTGCCAGCAGGAGGCGAGACCTTAATGAAAAACTGTTTTTT. Translation gives CASRRRDLNEKLFF.

The chain has TRBV28 and TRBJ2-7; D is possibly TRBD1 or TRBD2 (7 bases each). Germline V gene data show CDR1 as MDHEN and CDR2 as SYDVKM. V gave up 5 bases and J gave up 3 bases, with 14 bases separating them. CDR3 length equals 14 residues. DNA of the CDR3: TGTGCCAGCAGTAGGGAGGGACAGAACTACGAGCAGTACTTC. It specifies CASSREGQNYEQYF.

This clonotype was seen a few times. The chain joins TRBV7-9 to TRBJ2-5; D unclear. Trimming took off 5 bases at V and 10 bases at J, with 20 bases between the two ends. The germline V gene has CDR1 SEHNR and CDR2 FQNEAQ (reference sequence). This CDR3 is built from 14 residues. The CDR3 sequence is CASSNHFRCQVQYF. The CDR3 region has the DNA TGTGCCAGCAGCAACCACTTCCGCTGTCAAGTCCAGTACTTC.

In this sample, this clonotype turned up a few times. The V gene is TRBV24-1, the J gene TRBJ2-5; possibly TRBD1 for D (6 bases). The CDR3 consists of 16 residues. The germline CDR1 and CDR2 sequences are KGHDR and SFDVKD. V gave up 0 bases and J gave up 4 bases, with 14 bases separating them. CDR3 region: CATSDLQGQQGETQYF. DNA for the CDR3: TGTGCCACCAGTGATTTGCAGGGGCAACAGGGAGAGACCCAGTACTTC.

The chain links TRBV12-3 or TRBV12-4 to TRBJ2-5; D remains unclear. The closer fit of TRBJ2-7 to the DNA end suggests the J call may be wrong. The CDR3 has 12 amino acids. CDR3 sequence reads: CASRYMTDEQYF. CDR3 nucleotide sequence: TGTGCCAGCAGGTATATGACGGACGAGCAGTACTTC.

Worth noting for this clonotype: A junction boundary mismatches the germline segment, possibly from a read error. J is TRBJ2-3 and V is TRBV7-2; D ambiguous. Germline CDR1 is SGHTA and CDR2 is FQGNSA. This CDR3 is built from 15 residues. CDR3 amino acids: CASSLSGVSTDPQYF. Written as DNA, the CDR3 is TGTGCCAGCAGCTTAAGTGGGGTCAGCACAGATCCGCAGTATTTT.

The chain carries TRBV5-1 and TRBJ2-6, with 7 bases lining up with TRBD1. The germline CDR1 and CDR2 sequences are SGHRS and YFSETQ. The CDR3 is made up of 19 amino acids. Losses at the gene ends were 0 bases for V and 2 bases for J; bases not matched to a gene: 11. CDR3 sequence: CASSLAPATGVPGANVLTF. The CDR3, as DNA: TGCGCCAGCAGCTTGGCCCCTGCCACAGGGGTTCCTGGGGCCAACGTCCTGACTTTC.

This clonotype has at least ten counts. The CDR3 here is CASSLPAGGVAEQYF. As DNA, the CDR3 is TGTGCCAGCAGCTTACCAGCGGGAGGGGTCGCCGAGCAGTACTTC. The rearrangement links TRBV2 to TRBJ2-7; 10 bases map to TRBD2. CDR3 length equals 15 residues. Germline CDR1 and CDR2: SNHLY and FYNNEI. J was trimmed by 6 bases and V by 6 bases; bases with no gene match: 11.

The V call is TRBV20-1, the J call TRBJ2-6; D is perhaps TRBD1 (6 bases). The V gene lost 3 bases and the J gene lost 3 bases, with 12 bases spanning the gap. The germline gives CDR1 DFQATT, CDR2 SNEGSKA (reference sequence). There are 15 residues in the CDR3. DNA of the CDR3: TGCAGTGCTAGTTATCCAGGGGTTGGGGCCAACGTCCTGACTTTC. Encoded protein: CSASYPGVGANVLTF.

This clonotype was observed a handful of times. This chain links TRBV20-1 with TRBJ1-1; D is unresolved. The CDR3 is made up of 13 amino acids. Trimming took off 0 bases at V and 1 base at J, with 6 bases between the two ends. The germline CDR1 and CDR2 sequences are DFQATT and SNEGSKA (reference sequence). The CDR3 DNA follows: TGCAGTGCTAGAGATCAACAGAACACTGAAGCTTTCTTT. It encodes CSARDQQNTEAFF.

This clonotype was found a few times. The chain recombines TRBV7-3 with TRBJ2-7; TRBD1 agrees at 8 bases. From germline, CDR1 is SGHTA and CDR2 FQGTGA. V gave up 1 base and J gave up 4 bases; unmatched junction bases: 6. There are 15 residues in the CDR3. The CDR3 spells CASSLRAGGEYEQYF. The CDR3 coding sequence is TGTGCCAGCAGCTTAAGGGCAGGGGGCGAGTACGAGCAGTACTTC.

The chain links TRBV4-1 to TRBJ2-5; tentatively, D is TRBD1 (5 bases). The J call is in doubt because the DNA end fits TRBJ2-7 better. Germline V lookup: CDR1 MGHRA, CDR2 YSYEKL. The CDR3 totals 14 residues. The CDR3 loop reads CASSQPTVSYEQYF. CDR3 coding DNA: TGCGCCAGCAGCCAACCGACAGTATCCTACGAGCAGTACTTC.

A few counts support this clonotype. V is TRBV19 and J is TRBJ2-7; TRBD1 or TRBD2 may be the D gene (5 bases each). Trimming stripped 5 bases from V and 3 bases from J, with 11 bases between. CDR3 length equals 13 residues. Germline CDR1 and CDR2: LNHDA and SQIVND (reference sequence). CDR3 coding DNA: TGTGCCAGTAGTCTAGGGACCCTCTACGAGCAGTACTTC. Residues: CASSLGTLYEQYF.

This chain joins TRBV5-8 and TRBJ2-5; 7 bases agree with TRBD2. V shed 2 bases and J 2 bases; nucleotides not matched to a gene: 9. CDR3 size: 16 residues. Germline values: CDR1 SGHTS, CDR2 YDEGEE. The CDR3 loop reads CASSFSSSGLQETQYF. The CDR3, as DNA: TGTGCCAGCAGCTTTTCGTCTAGCGGATTACAAGAGACCCAGTACTTC.